Each of the 15 T cell receptor beta chains below was sequenced from the same sample in a study of tumor and adjacent non-tumor tissue in lung cancer. RNA was extracted from bulk tissue without any cell sorting. A modified ARM-PCR protocol with three rounds of nested PCR amplified TCRbeta. TCRdb processed the multiplex PCR reads anew with MiXCR; each CDR3 protein has one entry. The data show more than 85,000 distinct CDR3 sequences, with 84% seen just once and about 23% held by the top ten. Input material: lung tumor tissue. The receptors were sampled from a man aged 65 to 79 with non-small cell lung cancer.

A single count supports this clonotype. A read error may produce the germline difference seen at one junction end. V usage is TRBV11-1 and J usage is TRBJ2-1; TRBD1 agrees at 10 bases. From germline, CDR1 is SGHAT and CDR2 FQDESV (reference sequence). The CDR3 covers 16 residues. The CDR3: CSNSPRPGQGPHEQLF. The DNA for the CDR3 is TGTTCCAACAGCCCCCGGCCGGGACAGGGGCCACATGAGCAGCTCTTC.

For this clonotype: Possible read error: a much larger clone is one base away. The chain is built from TRBV30 and TRBJ1-1, with D perhaps matching TRBD1 (5 bases). Between the trimmed V and J ends, which lost 3 bases and 3 bases, there was a span of 11 bases. This CDR3 is built from 13 residues. Germline assignment: CDR1 GTSNPN and CDR2 SVGIG (reference sequence). This chain's CDR3 is CAWSQGSYTEAFF. Here the CDR3 DNA reads TGTGCCTGGAGCCAGGGCAGTTACACTGAAGCTTTCTTT.

This clonotype occurred a few times. The chain links TRBV11-2 to TRBJ2-2; D is possibly TRBD1 (7 bases). V was trimmed by 5 bases and J by 8 bases, leaving 18 bases between them. The germline CDR1 and CDR2 sequences are SGHAT and FQNNGV. This CDR3 region has 15 residues. The CDR3 DNA is TGTGCCAGCAGCCCCCTAGCAGGGGGGATTGGGGAGCTGTTTTTT. Its protein product is CASSPLAGGIGELFF.

At least ten counts were recorded for this clonotype. The chain has TRBV6-2 or TRBV6-3 and TRBJ1-5; D is uncertain. With 6 bases removed from V and 0 bases from J, the gap between germline ends came to 15 bases. Germline V CDR1 and CDR2: MNHEY, SVGEGT. The CDR3 length is 16 residues. This CDR3 is CASSSFLGISNQPQHF. DNA of the CDR3: TGTGCCAGCAGCTCTTTCCTAGGCATTAGCAATCAGCCCCAGCATTTT.

As for this clonotype: The conserved phenylalanine or tryptophan normally closing the CDR3 is absent here, so this likely arose from a read error. No DNA is shown, since the ends of the CDR3 on it are uncertain; the CDR3 is the one TCRdb lists. The rearrangement links TRBV5-5 to TRBJ2-1; the DNA was not used to check the table's D call, TRBD1. CDR1 is SGHKS and CDR2 is YYEKEE in the germline V gene (reference sequence). The CDR3 has 17 amino acids, counting both end residues. CDR3 sequence reads: CASTLAFGASSYNEQFH.

About this clonotype itself: At one end the junction does not follow the germline gene, possibly because of a read error. This chain uses TRBV5-8 with TRBJ2-7; 7 positions agree with TRBD1. Germline V gene lookup returns CDR1 SGHTS and CDR2 YDEGEE. The CDR3 is made up of 13 amino acids. CDR3 bases: TGTGCCACCAGTACCTTTGACAGGGACGAGCACTACTTC. Protein product: CATSTFDRDEHYF.

This clonotype was counted only a few times. A much larger clone lies a single base off, so this may be a read error. The chain couples TRBV10-3 to TRBJ2-7; TRBD1 aligns across 9 bases. The CDR3 extends over 13 amino acids. V shed 6 bases and J 2 bases; nucleotides not matched to a gene: 2. Germline-derived CDR1 and CDR2 are ENHRY and SYGVKD. CDR3 coding DNA: TGTGCCATCAGCAGGACAGGGGCCTACGAGCAGTACTTC. As protein: CAISRTGAYEQYF.

As regards this clonotype: Because it lacks the conserved phenylalanine or tryptophan at the end, this CDR3 is likely a read error. The chain is built from TRBV11-3 and TRBJ2-7; weak D call: TRBD2 (6 bases). V dropped 9 bases and J dropped 4 bases, with 19 bases sitting between them. The length of the CDR3 is 14 residues. Per germline, CDR1 SGHNT and CDR2 YENEEA. The CDR3 loop is CASRLSAGSYEQYY. In DNA, the CDR3 is TGTGCCAGTAGGTTGTCGGCGGGGTCGTACGAGCAGTACTAC.

Remarks on this clonotype: Germline and junction disagree at one end, which may indicate a read error. The chain is built from TRBV10-3 and TRBJ2-7, with TRBD2 identical over 8 bases. The CDR3 totals 15 residues. CDR1 and CDR2 (germline): ENHRY, SYGVKD. CDR3 sequence reads: CAISGTSGAGRERYF. CDR3 nucleotides: TGTGCCATCAGTGGTACTTCAGGGGCCGGGAGGGAGCGGTATTTC.

In the case of this clonotype: A junction end diverges from the germline sequence, so it may reflect a read error. The chain has TRBV6-6 and TRBJ1-5; the D gene is possibly TRBD1 (5 bases). The J call may be mistaken, given a closer DNA end match to TRBJ2-3. The CDR3 covers 16 residues. Germline CDR1 is MNHNY and CDR2 is SVGAGI (reference sequence). CDR3 sequence: CACSPEPSGFVQPQYF. The CDR3 DNA follows: TGTGCCTGCAGTCCAGAGCCTTCAGGGTTTGTTCAGCCCCAGTATTTT.

As concerns this clonotype: One junction end does not reproduce the germline sequence, and a read error may be involved. The rearrangement uses TRBV6-5 and TRBJ1-5; D gene uncertain. CDR3 length: 15 residues. Germline assignment: CDR1 MNHEY and CDR2 SVGAGI. The CDR3 bases are TGTGCCAGCAGCAACAGAGGAGCGAGCAATCAGGCCCAGCATTTT. Translation gives CASSNRGASNQAQHF.

A remark on this clonotype: An end of the junction differs from the germline gene, which may be a read error. The chain has TRBV12-3 or TRBV12-4 and TRBJ1-5; D unresolved. The CDR3 runs 14 residues. Here the CDR3 DNA reads TGTGGCAGCACTGAGGGAGGATTCGATCAGCCCCAGCATTTT. It codes for CGSTEGGFDQPQHF.

Concerning this clonotype: A much larger clone is a single base away; this may be a read error. The chain carries TRBV28 and TRBJ1-3, with D perhaps matching TRBD1 (5 bases). V lost 1 base, J lost 7 bases, and 17 bases lay in between. Germline V gene lookup returns CDR1 MDHEN and CDR2 SYDVKM. This CDR3 has 16 residues. The CDR3 loop reads CASSLLWGTPRNTIYF. The CDR3 DNA follows: TGTGCCAGCAGTTTATTGTGGGGCACCCCGAGGAACACCATATATTTT. Combining the CDR3 with reference TRBV28 and TRBJ1-3 gives the whole variable domain DVKVTQSSRYLVKRTGEKVFLECVQDMDHENMFWYRQDPGLGLRLIYFSYDVKMKEKGDIPEGYSVSREKKERFSLILESASTNQTSMYLCASSLLWGTPRNTIYFGEGSWLTVV.

With respect to this clonotype: This is likely a read error, given that the CDR3 carries no conserved phenylalanine or tryptophan at its end. The rearrangement links TRBV29-1 to TRBJ1-1; the D gene is possibly TRBD1 (5 bases). Germline CDR1 is SQVTM and CDR2 is ANQGSEA. The V and J ends lost 7 bases and 3 bases respectively, with 15 bases between them. The CDR3 consists of 13 residues. In nucleotides, the CDR3 is TGCAGCGGCGACGGGACTAAATACACTGAAGCTTTCTTA. This codes for CSGDGTKYTEAFL.

This clonotype came up once. The CDR3 ends on some other residue instead of the conserved phenylalanine or tryptophan, so this is likely a read error. The V and J genes are TRBV11-2 and TRBJ1-1; D ambiguous. CDR3 size: 15 residues. Germline loops: CDR1 SGHAT, CDR2 FQNNGV. This chain's CDR3 is CTSSLANSRNTEAFI. The CDR3 bases are TGTACCAGCAGCCTCGCCAATTCAAGGAACACTGAAGCTTTCATT.